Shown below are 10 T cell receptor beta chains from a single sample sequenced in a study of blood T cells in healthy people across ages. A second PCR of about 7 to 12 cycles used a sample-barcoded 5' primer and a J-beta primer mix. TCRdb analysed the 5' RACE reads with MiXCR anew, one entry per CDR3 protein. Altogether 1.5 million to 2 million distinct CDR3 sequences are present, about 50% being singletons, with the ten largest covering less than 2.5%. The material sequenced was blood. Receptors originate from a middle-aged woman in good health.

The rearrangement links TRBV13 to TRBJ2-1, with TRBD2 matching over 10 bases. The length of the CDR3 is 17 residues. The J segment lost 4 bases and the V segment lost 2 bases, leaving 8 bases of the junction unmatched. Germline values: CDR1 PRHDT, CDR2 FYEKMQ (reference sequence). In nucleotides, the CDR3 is TGTGCCAGCAGCTTACTTAGCGGGGGGATAGGGTACAATGAGCAGTTCTTC. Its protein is CASSLLSGGIGYNEQFF.

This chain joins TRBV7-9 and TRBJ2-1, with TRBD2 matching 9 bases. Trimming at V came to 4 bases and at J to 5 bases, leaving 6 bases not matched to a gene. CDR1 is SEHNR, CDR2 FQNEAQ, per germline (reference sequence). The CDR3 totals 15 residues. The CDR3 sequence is CASSSTGTSHNEQFF. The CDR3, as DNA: TGTGCCAGCAGCTCCACCGGGACTAGCCACAATGAGCAGTTCTTC.

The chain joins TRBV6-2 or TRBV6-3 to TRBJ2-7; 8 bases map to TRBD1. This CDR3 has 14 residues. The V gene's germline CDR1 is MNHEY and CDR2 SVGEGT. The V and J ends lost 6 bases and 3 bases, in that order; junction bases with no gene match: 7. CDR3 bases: TGTGCCAGCAGACAGGGGGACGGCTACTACGAGCAGTACTTC. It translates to CASRQGDGYYEQYF.

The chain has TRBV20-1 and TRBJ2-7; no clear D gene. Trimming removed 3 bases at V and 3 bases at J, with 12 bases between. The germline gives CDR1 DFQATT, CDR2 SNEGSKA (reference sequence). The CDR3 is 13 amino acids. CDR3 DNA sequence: TGCAGTGCTAGTCGAGTGCTAGGCTACGAGCAGTACTTC. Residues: CSASRVLGYEQYF.

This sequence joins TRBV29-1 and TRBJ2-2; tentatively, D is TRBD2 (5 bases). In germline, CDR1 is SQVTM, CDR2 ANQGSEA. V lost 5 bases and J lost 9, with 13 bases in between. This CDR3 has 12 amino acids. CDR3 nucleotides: TGCAGCGTTCTCATCGGAGGAAGGGAGCTGTTTTTT. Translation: CSVLIGGRELFF.

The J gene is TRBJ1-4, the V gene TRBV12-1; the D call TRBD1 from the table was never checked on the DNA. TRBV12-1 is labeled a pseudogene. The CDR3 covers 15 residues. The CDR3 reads CASSWMGQINEKLFF. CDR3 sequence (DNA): TGTGCCAGCAGCTGGATGGGACAGATTAATGAAAAACTGTTTTTT.

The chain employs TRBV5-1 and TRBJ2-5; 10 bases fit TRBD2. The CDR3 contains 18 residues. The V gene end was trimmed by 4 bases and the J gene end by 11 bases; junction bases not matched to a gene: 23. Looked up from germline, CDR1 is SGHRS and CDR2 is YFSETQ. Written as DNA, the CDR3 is TGCGCCAGCAGCGGTACTAGCGGGACAACCTTGGCGTACACTGAGCAGTACTTC. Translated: CASSGTSGTTLAYTEQYF.

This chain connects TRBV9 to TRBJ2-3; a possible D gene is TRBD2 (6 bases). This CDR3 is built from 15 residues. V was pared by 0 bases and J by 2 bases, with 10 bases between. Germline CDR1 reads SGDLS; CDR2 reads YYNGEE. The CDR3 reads CASSVVAGTTDTQYF. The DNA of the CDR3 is TGTGCCAGCAGCGTAGTTGCGGGGACCACAGATACGCAGTATTTT. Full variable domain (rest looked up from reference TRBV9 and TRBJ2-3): DSGVTQTPKHLITATGQRVTLRCSPRSGDLSVYWYQQSLDQGLQFLIQYYNGEERAKGNILERFSAQQFPDLHSELNLSSLELGDSALYFCASSVVAGTTDTQYFGPGTRLTVL.

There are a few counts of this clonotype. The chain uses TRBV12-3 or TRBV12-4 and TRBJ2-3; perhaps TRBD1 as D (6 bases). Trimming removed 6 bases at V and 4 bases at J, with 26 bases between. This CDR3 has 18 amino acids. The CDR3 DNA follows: TGTGCCAGCAGCCTCCGAGGGGGTAGTCGCGAACCCCCAGATACGCAGTATTTT. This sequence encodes CASSLRGGSREPPDTQYF.

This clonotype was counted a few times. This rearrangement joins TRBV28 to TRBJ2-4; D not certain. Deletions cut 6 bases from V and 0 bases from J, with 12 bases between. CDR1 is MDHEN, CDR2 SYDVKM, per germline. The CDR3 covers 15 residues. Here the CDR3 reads CASSTARIAKNIQYF. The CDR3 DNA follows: TGTGCCAGCAGCACCGCGAGGATAGCCAAAAACATTCAGTACTTC. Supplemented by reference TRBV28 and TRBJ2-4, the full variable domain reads DVKVTQSSRYLVKRTGEKVFLECVQDMDHENMFWYRQDPGLGLRLIYFSYDVKMKEKGDIPEGYSVSREKKERFSLILESASTNQTSMYLCASSTARIAKNIQYFGAGTRLSVL.